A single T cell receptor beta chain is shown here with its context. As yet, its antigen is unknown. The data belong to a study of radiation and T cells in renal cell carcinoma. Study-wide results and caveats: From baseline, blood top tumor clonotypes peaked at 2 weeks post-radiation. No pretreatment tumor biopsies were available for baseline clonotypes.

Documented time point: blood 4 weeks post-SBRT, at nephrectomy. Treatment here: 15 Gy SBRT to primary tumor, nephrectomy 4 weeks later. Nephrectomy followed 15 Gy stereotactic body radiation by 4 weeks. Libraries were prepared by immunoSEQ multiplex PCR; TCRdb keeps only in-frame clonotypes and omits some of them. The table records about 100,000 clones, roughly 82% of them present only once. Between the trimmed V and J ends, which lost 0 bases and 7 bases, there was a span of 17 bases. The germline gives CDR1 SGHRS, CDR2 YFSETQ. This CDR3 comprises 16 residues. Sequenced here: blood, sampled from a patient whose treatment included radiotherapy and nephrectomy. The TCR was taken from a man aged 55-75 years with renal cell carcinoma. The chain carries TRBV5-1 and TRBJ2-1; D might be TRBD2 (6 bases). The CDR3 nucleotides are TGCGCCAGCAGCTTGGTAGGCGTCAGGGAGGTAAATGAGCAGTTCTTC. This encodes CASSLVGVREVNEQFF.